This TCR beta chain was obtained from a study of cytomegalovirus exposure and HLA in healthy donors. Study-wide results and caveats: Earlier analysis yielded a pattern in which most TCR beta V segments were productive about 90% or about 30% of the time.

V was trimmed by 5 bases and J by 7 bases, leaving 11 bases between them. CDR3 length equals 12 residues. Germline CDR1 is MDHEN and CDR2 is SYDVKM. The PCR was carried out with 60 Vbeta primers and 13 Jbeta primers. TCRdb keeps only in-frame clones here, not all; method: immunoSEQ multiplex PCR. The table includes about 100,000 clones, more than 75% detected once. On this clone: Its antigen is currently unknown.

The gene calls are TRBV28 and TRBJ1-2; TRBD1 might be the D (5 bases). The sample taken for sequencing was PBMCs. The TCR comes from a middle-aged woman in good health and CMV-seronegative. The DNA of the CDR3 is TGTGCCAGCAGTGCAGGGTTGGGTGGCTACACCTTC. The encoded protein is CASSAGLGGYTF.